The 8 T cell receptor beta chains below were found in one sample sequenced in a study of shared clonotypes between healthy human individuals. Measured with immunoSEQ multiplex PCR; TCRdb has only the in-frame clones, and not every one. The sample lists roughly 2.5 million clones; around 94% were seen once. Sequences were obtained from naive CD4+ T cells sorted from blood. Subset noted: CD45RA+ positively selected. The receptors were gathered from a man between 18 and 35 years old in good health.

The chain couples TRBV6-5 to TRBJ2-2; 11 bases agree with TRBD2. V trimming: 2 bases; J trimming: 6 bases; junction bases outside the gene matches: 2. The CDR3 consists of 15 residues. From germline, CDR1 is MNHEY and CDR2 SVGAGI. CDR3 loop: CASSYLLAGAGELFF. CDR3 DNA: TGTGCCAGCAGTTACCTACTAGCGGGAGCCGGGGAGCTGTTTTTT.

The chain links TRBV19 to TRBJ2-5; 7 bases align to TRBD1. V shed 4 bases and J 4 bases; nucleotides not matched to a gene: 9. Germline V lookup: CDR1 LNHDA, CDR2 SQIVND (reference sequence). This CDR3 spans 15 amino acids. Written as DNA, the CDR3 is TGTGCCAGTAGTAACCTACAGGGGAGCGGAGAGACCCAGTACTTC. It codes for CASSNLQGSGETQYF.

As to this clone: One end of the junction varies from germline; a read error may be responsible. J is TRBJ2-2 and V is TRBV18, with D uncertain. CDR3 size: 14 residues. Germline-derived CDR1 and CDR2 are KGHSH and LQKENI. The CDR3 DNA is TGTGCCAGCTCACCGATACAGAACGCCGGGGAGCTGTTTTTT. It encodes CASSPIQNAGELFF.

V is TRBV29-1 and J is TRBJ2-5, with D perhaps being TRBD1 or TRBD2 (5 bases each). The J call may be in error: the DNA end matches TRBJ2-7 better. This CDR3 spans 12 amino acids. Germline lookup yields CDR1 SQVTM and CDR2 ANQGSEA. The CDR3 DNA follows: TGCAGCGTTGAACTTGGGGGCTACGAGCAGTACTTC. It yields the protein CSVELGGYEQYF.

The rearrangement uses TRBV5-6 and TRBJ2-1, with 8 bases lining up with TRBD1. This CDR3 contains 15 residues. Germline CDR1 SGHDT, CDR2 YYEEEE. After removal of 3 bases from V and 1 base from J, the junction contained 3 bases not matched to a gene. CDR3 amino acids: CASSSGQGSYNEQFF. The CDR3 bases are TGTGCCAGCAGCTCTGGACAGGGTTCCTACAATGAGCAGTTCTTC.

This chain links TRBV10-1 with TRBJ1-5; D perhaps matches TRBD1 (5 bases). Trimming took off 6 bases at V and 8 bases at J, with 20 bases between the two ends. CDR3 length: 15 amino acids. Germline CDR1 and CDR2: WNHNN and SYGVQD (reference sequence). This chain's CDR3 is CASSPDSHVRKPQHF. CDR3 DNA sequence: TGCGCCAGCAGCCCAGACAGCCATGTGAGGAAGCCCCAGCATTTT.

This chain connects TRBV2 to TRBJ1-6; D might be TRBD1 (6 bases). This CDR3 has 14 amino acids. Trimming removed 1 base from V and 8 bases from J, with 9 bases in between. CDR1 and CDR2 from the germline V gene are SNHLY and FYNNEI. The CDR3 DNA sequence: TGTGCCAGCAGTGAAGACAGGGTTGATTCACCCCTCCACTTT. It yields the protein CASSEDRVDSPLHF.

The chain is built from TRBV5-5 and TRBJ1-4; unclear D gene. CDR1 SGHKS and CDR2 YYEKEE come from the germline V gene (reference sequence). The CDR3 loop spans 12 amino acids. V was cut by 2 bases and J by 9 bases, with 8 bases left in between. The CDR3 DNA reads TGTGCCAGCAGCTTTGACGGGAAAAAACTGTTTTTT. Its protein product is CASSFDGKKLFF. The whole variable domain, filled in from reference TRBV5-5 and TRBJ1-4, reads DAGVTQSPTHLIKTRGQQVTLRCSPISGHKSVSWYQQVLGQGPQFIFQYYEKEERGRGNFPDRFSARQFPNYSSELNVNALLLGDSALYLCASSFDGKKLFFGSGTQLSVL.